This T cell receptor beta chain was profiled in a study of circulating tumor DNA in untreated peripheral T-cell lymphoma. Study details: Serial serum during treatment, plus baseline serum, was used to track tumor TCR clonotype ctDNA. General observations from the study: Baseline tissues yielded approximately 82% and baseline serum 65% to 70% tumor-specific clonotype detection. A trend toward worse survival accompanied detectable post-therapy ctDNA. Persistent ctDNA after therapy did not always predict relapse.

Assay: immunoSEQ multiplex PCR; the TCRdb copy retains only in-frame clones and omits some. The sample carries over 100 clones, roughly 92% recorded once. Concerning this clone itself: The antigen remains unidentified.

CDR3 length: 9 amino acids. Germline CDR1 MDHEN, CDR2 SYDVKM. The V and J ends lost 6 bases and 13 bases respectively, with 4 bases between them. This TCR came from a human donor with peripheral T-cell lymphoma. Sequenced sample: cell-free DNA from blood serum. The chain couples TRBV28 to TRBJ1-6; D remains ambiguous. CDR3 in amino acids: CASSPPLHF. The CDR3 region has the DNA TGTGCCAGCAGCCCTCCCCTCCACTTT.